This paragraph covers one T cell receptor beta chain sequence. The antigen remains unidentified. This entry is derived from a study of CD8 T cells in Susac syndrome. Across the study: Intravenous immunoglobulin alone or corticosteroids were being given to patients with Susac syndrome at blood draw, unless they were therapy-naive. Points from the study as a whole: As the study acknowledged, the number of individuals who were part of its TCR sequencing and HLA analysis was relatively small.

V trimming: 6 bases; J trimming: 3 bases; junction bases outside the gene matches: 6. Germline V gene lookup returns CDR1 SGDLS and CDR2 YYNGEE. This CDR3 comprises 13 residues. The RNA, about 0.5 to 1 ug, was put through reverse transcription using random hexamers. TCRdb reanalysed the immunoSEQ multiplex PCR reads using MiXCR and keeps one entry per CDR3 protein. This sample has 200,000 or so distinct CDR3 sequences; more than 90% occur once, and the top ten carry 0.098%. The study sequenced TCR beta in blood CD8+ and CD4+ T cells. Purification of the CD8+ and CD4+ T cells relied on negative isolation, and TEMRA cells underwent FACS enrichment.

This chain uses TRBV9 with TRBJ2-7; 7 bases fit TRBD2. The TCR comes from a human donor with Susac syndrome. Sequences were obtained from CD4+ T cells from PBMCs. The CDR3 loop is CASTGGIDYEQYF. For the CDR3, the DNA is TGTGCCAGCACCGGGGGGATAGACTACGAGCAGTACTTC.